The 21 T cell receptor beta chains presented below share a single source sample, sequenced in a study of cytomegalovirus exposure and HLA in healthy donors. The primer mix had 60 Vbeta and 13 Jbeta primers. The table came from immunoSEQ multiplex PCR; TCRdb's copy has only in-frame clones and leaves some out. Here the sample spans some 150,000 clones, more than 75% being singletons. Sequenced material: PBMCs. These receptors all stem from a man under 40 in good health and CMV-seropositive.

On this clone: The sample has other DNA sequences that encode this CDR3 too. The chain is built from TRBV15 and TRBJ1-2; the D gene is possibly TRBD1 (5 bases). This CDR3 comprises 13 residues. In germline, CDR1 is LNHNV, CDR2 YYDKDF (reference sequence). V lost 1 base and J 5 bases, leaving 8 bases between the germline ends. The CDR3 region has the DNA TGTGCCACCAGCAGAGGGGGGGTATATGGCTACACCTTC. Amino acids: CATSRGGVYGYTF. The full variable domain, rest sourced from reference TRBV15 and TRBJ1-2, is DAMVIQNPRYQVTQFGKPVTLSCSQTLNHNVMYWYQQKSSQAPKLLFHYYDKDFNNEADTPDNFQSRRPNTSFCFLDIRSPGLGDTAMYLCATSRGGVYGYTFGSGTRLTVV.

The table lists this clone with a count of one. The rearrangement uses TRBV7-9 and TRBJ2-5, with 15 positions matching TRBD2. CDR3 length: 17 residues. V shed 4 bases and J 3 bases; nucleotides not matched to a gene: 6. The V gene's germline CDR1 is SEHNR and CDR2 FQNEAQ (reference sequence). The CDR3 protein is CASSSGTSGGSEETQYF. CDR3 DNA: TGTGCCAGCAGCTCCGGGACTAGCGGGGGGTCGGAAGAGACCCAGTACTTC.

This clone has a handful of counts. The V call is TRBV29-1, the J call TRBJ2-2; D might be TRBD1 (5 bases). The V gene lost 7 bases and the J gene lost 0 bases, with 9 bases spanning the gap. This CDR3 is 13 amino acids long. Per germline, CDR1 SQVTM and CDR2 ANQGSEA. Here the CDR3 DNA reads TGCAGCGGGCGACAGCCGAACACCGGGGAGCTGTTTTTT. Translating it yields CSGRQPNTGELFF.

The chain uses TRBV5-6 and TRBJ2-7; 13 nucleotides line up with TRBD2. CDR3 length: 15 residues. The trim removed 4 bases at V and 3 bases at J, leaving 4 bases unmatched. Germline CDR1 and CDR2: SGHDT and YYEEEE. This CDR3 is CASSRTSGGFYEQYF. As DNA, the CDR3 is TGTGCCAGCAGCCGGACTAGCGGGGGATTCTACGAGCAGTACTTC.

This chain connects TRBV6-6 to TRBJ1-2; no firm D call. The V end was cut by 6 bases, the J end by 8 bases, with 7 bases between. The CDR3 extends over 10 amino acids. Germline CDR1 MNHNY, CDR2 SVGAGI (reference sequence). The CDR3 reads CASSLVGYTF. The CDR3 coding sequence is TGTGCCAGCAGCCTCGTGGGCTACACCTTC.

The chain combines TRBV9 with TRBJ1-1, with 8 bases matching TRBD1. V lost 4 bases to trimming and J lost 0 bases; unmatched junction nucleotides: 5. The CDR3 is made up of 15 amino acids. Germline CDR1 and CDR2: SGDLS and YYNGEE. The CDR3 is CASSPRQGMNTEAFF. The CDR3 bases are TGTGCCAGCAGCCCCCGACAGGGGATGAACACTGAAGCTTTCTTT.

The chain employs TRBV30 and TRBJ2-2; D possibly corresponds to TRBD1 (6 bases). Germline V gene sequence: CDR1 GTSNPN, CDR2 SVGIG (reference sequence). The CDR3 contains 15 residues. Trimming shortened V by 3 bases and J by 4 bases, and 15 bases separated the two germline ends. This chain's CDR3 is CAWSPRWGLTGELFF. In nucleotides, the CDR3 is TGTGCCTGGAGCCCCCGTTGGGGGCTCACCGGGGAGCTGTTTTTT.

The V gene is TRBV27, the J gene TRBJ1-4, with D unclear. CDR3 size: 13 residues. V lost 2 bases to trimming and J lost 10 bases, with 11 bases between them. The V gene's germline CDR1 is MNHEY and CDR2 SMNVEV (reference sequence). The chain's CDR3 is CASSLEGMGKLFF. DNA of the CDR3: TGTGCCAGCAGTTTAGAGGGAATGGGAAAACTGTTTTTT.

V gene TRBV27 combines with J gene TRBJ1-5, with a tentative D call TRBD1 (6 bases). CDR3 length equals 21 residues. Germline values: CDR1 MNHEY, CDR2 SMNVEV (reference sequence). The ends were cut back, 3 bases at V and 0 bases at J, with 27 bases in the middle. CDR3 loop: CASSFSGGGSNSNYSNQPQHF. For the CDR3, the DNA is TGTGCCAGCAGTTTTTCCGGGGGGGGCTCCAATTCTAACTATAGCAATCAGCCCCAGCATTTT.

The genes are TRBV5-1 and TRBJ2-3; 7 bases map to TRBD1. The CDR3 covers 15 residues. V trimming: 4 bases; J trimming: 6 bases; junction bases outside the gene matches: 11. Looked up from germline, CDR1 is SGHRS and CDR2 is YFSETQ. CDR3 residues: CASSGTGQSSDTQYF. In DNA form, the CDR3 reads TGCGCCAGCAGCGGCACGGGACAGTCATCGGATACGCAGTATTTT.

The chain links TRBV10-3 to TRBJ2-5; 13 bases are shared with TRBD2. The CDR3 totals 15 residues. The germline V gene encodes CDR1 ENHRY and CDR2 SYGVKD. The J segment lost 6 bases and the V segment lost 3 bases, leaving 4 bases of the junction unmatched. CDR3 protein: CAISDPTSGGKTQYF. As DNA, the CDR3 is TGTGCCATCAGTGATCCGACTAGCGGGGGGAAGACCCAGTACTTC.

The chain combines TRBV9 with TRBJ2-7, with D possibly TRBD2 on 5 matching bases. Germline CDR1 and CDR2: SGDLS and YYNGEE. This CDR3 spans 15 amino acids. V was pared by 3 bases and J by 1 base, with 14 bases between. The CDR3 region has the DNA TGTGCCAGCAGCGAGGGAGTAGACATTTCCTACGAGCAGTACTTC. Amino acid sequence: CASSEGVDISYEQYF.

This rearrangement joins TRBV30 to TRBJ1-3; D is ambiguous. Trimming left V 7 bases short and J 4 bases short, with 11 bases between. CDR3 size: 12 residues. CDR1 and CDR2 (germline): GTSNPN, SVGIG (reference sequence). This CDR3 reads CASRSPGNTIYF. The CDR3, as DNA: TGTGCCTCCCGTAGTCCGGGAAACACCATATATTTT.

The chain has TRBV29-1 and TRBJ2-2, with TRBD2 matching over 9 bases. This CDR3 comprises 16 residues. Trimming removed 5 bases from V and 3 bases from J; junction bases left unmatched: 10. CDR1 is SQVTM, CDR2 ANQGSEA, per germline. CDR3: CSVTIGGGAYTGELFF. The CDR3 nucleotides are TGCAGCGTTACAATAGGCGGGGGGGCGTACACCGGGGAGCTGTTTTTT.

This chain uses TRBV28 with TRBJ1-4, with D hard to call. Germline-derived CDR1 and CDR2 are MDHEN and SYDVKM. Trimming stripped 5 bases from V and 0 bases from J, with 7 bases between. CDR3 length: 14 amino acids. CDR3 nucleotide sequence: TGTGCCAGCAGTCCAGATGCAACTAATGAAAAACTGTTTTTT. This codes for CASSPDATNEKLFF. Variable domain in full (rest from reference TRBV28 and TRBJ1-4): DVKVTQSSRYLVKRTGEKVFLECVQDMDHENMFWYRQDPGLGLRLIYFSYDVKMKEKGDIPEGYSVSREKKERFSLILESASTNQTSMYLCASSPDATNEKLFFGSGTQLSVL.

The chain links TRBV2 to TRBJ1-4; D may be TRBD1 (6 bases). From germline, CDR1 is SNHLY and CDR2 FYNNEI. The CDR3 contains 14 residues. V lost 7 bases, J lost 11 bases, and 20 bases lay in between. The CDR3 protein is CASKGDGTMSKLFF. The CDR3 DNA sequence: TGTGCCAGCAAGGGGGACGGAACAATGAGTAAACTGTTTTTT.

This clone was seen just once. V gene TRBV2 combines with J gene TRBJ1-5, with D hard to call. Deletions cut 6 bases from V and 7 bases from J, with 13 bases between. This CDR3 has 13 amino acids. CDR1 and CDR2 from the germline V gene are SNHLY and FYNNEI. As DNA, the CDR3 is TGTGCCAGCAGGCCCACGGGGTTGCAGCCCCAGCATTTT. It is translated as CASRPTGLQPQHF.

The V and J genes are TRBV7-9 and TRBJ2-1; D possibly corresponds to TRBD2 (5 bases). This CDR3 region has 15 residues. With 3 bases removed from V and 3 bases from J, the gap between germline ends came to 12 bases. CDR1 is SEHNR and CDR2 is FQNEAQ in the germline V gene (reference sequence). CDR3: CASSLAGNFYNEQFF. In DNA, the CDR3 is TGTGCCAGCAGCTTGGCCGGGAACTTCTACAATGAGCAGTTCTTC.

CDR3 in amino acids: CAITPGREGRYEQYF. CDR3 in DNA: TGTGCCATCACTCCCGGGCGGGAGGGCCGTTACGAGCAGTACTTC. The rearrangement joins TRBV10-3 to TRBJ2-7; TRBD2 aligns across 9 bases. Germline-derived CDR1 and CDR2 are ENHRY and SYGVKD. This CDR3 spans 15 amino acids. The trim removed 7 bases at V and 4 bases at J, leaving 11 bases unmatched.

This clone was counted between two and nine times. V usage is TRBV19 and J usage is TRBJ2-3; 8 bases are a match to TRBD2. V lost 4 bases to trimming and J lost 6 bases; unmatched junction nucleotides: 12. Germline V lookup: CDR1 LNHDA, CDR2 SQIVND (reference sequence). CDR3 size: 16 residues. The CDR3 sequence: CASSTIGVAGSDTQYF. CDR3 in DNA: TGTGCCAGTAGTACGATTGGAGTAGCGGGATCCGATACGCAGTATTTT.

This clone showed up just a few times. The V gene is TRBV30, the J gene TRBJ2-3; 7 bases align to TRBD2. After removal of 0 bases from V and 5 bases from J, the junction contained 5 bases not matched to a gene. Germline CDR1 reads GTSNPN; CDR2 reads SVGIG (reference sequence). The length of the CDR3 is 14 residues. CDR3 coding DNA: TGTGCCTGGAGTGTAGCGGGGCCCAGAGATACGCAGTATTTT. Its translation is CAWSVAGPRDTQYF.